Here is one TCR beta chain with its context. This record belongs to a study of cytomegalovirus exposure and HLA in healthy donors. PCR was performed using 60 Vbeta and 13 Jbeta primers. Sequencing used immunoSEQ multiplex PCR; TCRdb keeps in-frame clones, though not all of them. The repertoire includes some 190,000 clones, 87% of them detected once, and 1.3% sits in the top ten. The CDR3 totals 13 residues. The ends were cut back, 3 bases at V and 0 bases at J, with 6 bases in the middle. Germline V gene sequence: CDR1 MNHEY, CDR2 SMNVEV (reference sequence). This sequence originates from a man younger than 45 in good health and CMV-seronegative. Sample: PBMCs. This chain uses TRBV27 with TRBJ2-7; no reliable D call. The CDR3 DNA follows: TGTGCCAGCAGTTTGGCGGCCTCCTACGAGCAGTACTTC. This codes for CASSLAASYEQYF.